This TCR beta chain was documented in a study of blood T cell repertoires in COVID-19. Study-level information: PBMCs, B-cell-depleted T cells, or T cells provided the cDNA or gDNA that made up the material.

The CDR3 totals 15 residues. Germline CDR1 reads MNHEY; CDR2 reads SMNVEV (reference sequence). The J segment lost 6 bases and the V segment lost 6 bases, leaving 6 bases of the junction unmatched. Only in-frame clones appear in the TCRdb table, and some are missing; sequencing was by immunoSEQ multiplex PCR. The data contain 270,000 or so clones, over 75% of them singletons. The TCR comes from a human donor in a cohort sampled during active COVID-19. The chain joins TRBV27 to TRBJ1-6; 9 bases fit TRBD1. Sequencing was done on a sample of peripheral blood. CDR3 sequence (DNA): TGTGCCAGCAGCCTTGGGACAGGGTTTAATTCACCCCTCCACTTT. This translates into CASSLGTGFNSPLHF.